Below are 9 T cell receptor beta chains sequenced from a single sample in a study of T cell responses to AZD1222 COVID-19 vaccine. The repertoire was sequenced with immunoSEQ multiplex PCR; TCRdb's copy has only in-frame clones and lacks some. The table records approximately 140,000 clones, under 90% of them present only once. Material: peripheral blood, obtained 28 days after the second AZD1222 dose. These TCRs come from an adult who received the AZD1222 COVID-19 vaccine.

The rearrangement links TRBV30 to TRBJ1-2, with unresolved D. V lost 1 base to trimming and J lost 2 bases, with 11 bases between them. The CDR3 length is 14 residues. Germline-derived CDR1 and CDR2 are GTSNPN and SVGIG (reference sequence). As DNA, the CDR3 is TGTGCCTGGAGTGGTGGATCCCTAAACTATGGCTACACCTTC. Protein: CAWSGGSLNYGYTF.

This clone showed up just a few times. The genes are TRBV6-5 and TRBJ1-2; 9 bases align to TRBD1. The CDR3 covers 15 residues. Per the germline V gene, CDR1 is MNHEY and CDR2 is SVGAGI. Trimming took 6 bases from V and 5 from J; bases not matched to a gene: 10. The CDR3 loop reads CASRTSRTGDYGYTF. CDR3 DNA sequence: TGTGCCAGCAGAACCAGCCGGACAGGGGATTATGGCTACACCTTC.

The chain joins TRBV10-3 to TRBJ1-1, with 9 bases that match TRBD1. V lost 9 bases, J lost 4 bases, and 3 bases stayed unmatched. The CDR3 has 12 residues. Germline V gene lookup returns CDR1 ENHRY and CDR2 SYGVKD. The CDR3 region is CAIQGATTEAFF. In nucleotides, the CDR3 is TGTGCCATACAGGGGGCCACCACTGAAGCTTTCTTT.

The chain recombines TRBV29-1 with TRBJ2-1; the match to TRBD1 covers 10 bases. V lost 6 bases and J lost 7; bases outside the gene matches: 15. This CDR3 has 16 residues. Germline CDR1 and CDR2: SQVTM and ANQGSEA. CDR3: CSVDKETGGAGNEQFF. The CDR3 DNA is TGCAGCGTGGACAAGGAGACAGGGGGCGCAGGGAATGAGCAGTTCTTC.

The chain employs TRBV19 and TRBJ1-4; maybe TRBD1 (5 bases). There are 11 residues in the CDR3. V was pared by 10 bases and J by 5 bases, with 8 bases between. In germline, CDR1 is LNHDA, CDR2 SQIVND (reference sequence). The CDR3 reads CATRQNEKLFF. The CDR3 DNA is TGTGCCACCAGACAGAATGAAAAACTGTTTTTT.

This sequence joins TRBV5-1 and TRBJ2-2; tentative D call: TRBD1 (8 bases). V was trimmed by 2 bases and J by 6 bases, leaving 17 bases between them. The germline gives CDR1 SGHRS, CDR2 YFSETQ. The CDR3 spans 16 residues. The CDR3 bases are TGCGCCAGCAGCTTTACAGGGGGAGGGCCCGCCGGGGAGCTGTTTTTT. Amino acid sequence: CASSFTGGGPAGELFF.

The rearrangement joins TRBV3-1 (or the pseudogene TRBV3-2) to TRBJ2-5; 12 bases match TRBD2. Germline CDR1 and CDR2: LGHDT and YNNKEL (reference sequence). The CDR3 is 18 residues long. J lost 2 bases, V lost 6 bases, and 13 bases had no gene match. CDR3 in amino acids: CASSLIPRLAGEQETQYF. CDR3 nucleotide sequence: TGTGCCAGCAGTCTTATTCCAAGACTAGCGGGGGAACAAGAGACCCAGTACTTC.

This sequence joins TRBV14 and TRBJ1-2; weak D call: TRBD1 (6 bases). Germline-derived CDR1 and CDR2 are SGHDN and FVKESK. The length of the CDR3 is 14 residues. V lost 5 bases, J lost 5 bases, and 15 bases lay in between. CDR3 sequence (DNA): TGTGCCAGCAGCGCGGAAGGACAGACATATGGCTACACCTTC. It yields the protein CASSAEGQTYGYTF.

This chain uses TRBV28 with TRBJ2-1; no clear D gene. The CDR3 runs to 12 residues. Germline CDR1 and CDR2: MDHEN and SYDVKM. Trimming removed 6 bases at V and 10 bases at J, with 13 bases between. In DNA, the CDR3 is TGTGCCAGCAGCGGAACTATTTTCGAGCAGTTCTTC. Translation: CASSGTIFEQFF.